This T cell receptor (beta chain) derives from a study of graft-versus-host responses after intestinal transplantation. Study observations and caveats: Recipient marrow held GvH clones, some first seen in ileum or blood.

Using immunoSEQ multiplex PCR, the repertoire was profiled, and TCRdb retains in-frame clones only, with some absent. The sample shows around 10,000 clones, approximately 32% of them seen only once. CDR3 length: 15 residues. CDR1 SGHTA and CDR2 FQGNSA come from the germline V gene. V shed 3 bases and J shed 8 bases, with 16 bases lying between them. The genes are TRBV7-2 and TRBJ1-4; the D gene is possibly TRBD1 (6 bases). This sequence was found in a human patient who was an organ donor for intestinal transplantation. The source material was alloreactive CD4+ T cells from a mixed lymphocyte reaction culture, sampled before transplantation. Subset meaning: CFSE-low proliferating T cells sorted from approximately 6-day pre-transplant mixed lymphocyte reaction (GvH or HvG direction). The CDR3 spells CASSFQQGRSEKLFF. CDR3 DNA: TGTGCCAGCAGCTTCCAACAGGGAAGAAGCGAAAAACTGTTTTTT.